This TCR beta chain was found in a study of shared clonotypes between healthy human individuals. Study-level information: A couple of women and a few men aged 18 to 49 served as donors. A donor's plate count was three for CD4 naive and three for CD4 memory; CD8 naive had two and CD8 memory one.

In the case of this clone: Its target is unknown.

General study points: Incompleteness in sorted-subset sequencing, despite large depth, was shown by rarefaction. A handful of donors had approximately 4.6% of their naive CD4 clonotypes in common.

This CDR3 spans 15 amino acids. CDR1 and CDR2 (germline): SGHVS, FNYEAQ. Trimming stripped 5 bases from V and 1 base from J, with 15 bases between. Libraries were prepared by immunoSEQ multiplex PCR; TCRdb keeps only in-frame clonotypes and omits some of them. The sample carries about 660,000 clones, roughly 70% recorded once. The rearrangement uses TRBV7-6 and TRBJ2-7; perhaps TRBD1 as D (6 bases). The sequenced sample was memory CD4+ T cells sorted from blood. Subset indicated: CD45RA-negative fraction. This clonotype was sampled from a woman aged 30 to 39 in good health. The DNA of the CDR3 is TGTGCCAGCAGCGGGGGCGAGGCCTCGTCCTACGAGCAGTACTTC. This gives the protein CASSGGEASSYEQYF.